In its sample, the clone carrying this TCR beta chain was seen many times. Antigen specificity is unknown. The authors amplified TCR beta CDR3 regions, and they did so from RNA transcripts for repertoire sequencing. Second-round multiplex PCR came after first-round RT-PCR with HTBI primers. TCRdb passed the multiplex PCR reads through MiXCR, listing each CDR3 protein once. The sample lists fewer than 400,000 distinct CDR3 sequences, about 17% seen once, with about 1.6% in the top ten. The data belong to a study of Graves' ophthalmopathy and Graves' hyperthyroidism. Study-wide context: Blood was drawn at initial diagnosis, before any treatment. Findings and limits, study-wide: Using 13 signatures, a model distinguished ophthalmopathy from stable hyperthyroidism, reaching around 87% sensitivity and 65% to 84% specificity.

V lost 5 bases, J lost 4 bases, and 12 bases lay in between. Germline V gene lookup returns CDR1 SGHTA and CDR2 FQGNSA. This CDR3 spans 14 amino acids. The chain employs TRBV7-2 and TRBJ1-5; D gene uncertain. This TCR was recovered from a woman younger than 30 with Graves' ophthalmopathy. The sample taken for sequencing was peripheral blood. The CDR3 coding sequence is TGTGCCAGCAGCATAAAGACTGGGAATCAGCCCCAGCATTTT. Amino acid sequence: CASSIKTGNQPQHF.